This paragraph reports one T cell receptor beta chain. The entry originates in a study of blood T cell repertoires in COVID-19. Study summary: PBMCs, B-cell-depleted T cells, or T cells provided the cDNA or gDNA that made up the material.

Sequenced by immunoSEQ multiplex PCR; TCRdb stores in-frame clones only, minus some. The table lists approximately 300,000 clones, around 90% of them singletons. Recovered status in Cohort 3 required two negative PCRs, clearance, or symptom resolution. The CDR3 loop spans 14 amino acids. J lost 5 bases, V lost 4 bases, and 7 bases had no gene match. CDR1 SGHRS and CDR2 YFSETQ come from the germline V gene. This clonotype originated in a man aged 55 to 69 who had recovered from COVID-19. This rearrangement joins TRBV5-1 to TRBJ2-5, with TRBD2 matching over 8 bases. Sequenced: PBMCs or T cells enriched from blood (not recorded which). CDR3 residues: CASSLGTSDETQYF. DNA for the CDR3: TGCGCCAGCAGCCTAGGGACTAGTGATGAGACCCAGTACTTC.